This TCR beta chain was sequenced during a study of immune aging and cytomegalovirus after organ transplant (dated by TCRdb to the early 2020s). For context, the study as a whole: All transplant recipients received three-drug immunosuppression with prednisone, tacrolimus, and mycophenolate. The investigation overall reported the following: Post-transplant increases in aged-phenotype cells were observed regardless of clone size, following viremia and occurring earlier in large clones (days 200-264) than in small clones. Because CD57 was not measured in the sequencing data, a conservative gene-based aging definition was used instead. A larger share of large clones was made up of TEMRA cells, and in the seven largest clones (approximately 2,000 cells) aged and TEMRA cells were gained while TCM cells were lost.

Library method: single-cell sequencing. The sequencer listed for this sample is Illumina NovaSeq 6000. The BD Rhapsody Targeted mRNA and AbSeq Reagent Kit, in a microwell format, was used for cell capture and library preparation. The libraries included TCR, sample tags, AbSeq, and targeted mRNA drawn from the Human T-Cell Expression Panel together with custom TOX and TOX2 primers. Libraries were sequenced on an Illumina NovaSeq. In the paper's pipeline: The analysis covered 10468 cells in total, of which approximately 7,100 were CD8 T cells and 4,000 to 5,000 were CD8 T cells with an identifiable TCR CDR3. The BD Rhapsody Targeted Analysis Pipeline, including V(D)J processing, was run on the Seven Bridges Genomics platform to process the raw data. SeqGeq 1.6.0 was used for quality control, Sample Tag demultiplexing with Lex-BDSMK, clone identification with VDJ Explorer, and Seurat clustering. Clones comprising <1% of CD8 T cells were considered non-expanded; clones comprising >2.5% of the sample were considered clonal expansions. TCRdb cleaned the public reads at Q25 with fastp, built clones with MiXCR and kept in-frame beta chains. Each entry is one CDR3 protein sequence, shown with its most common DNA and genes. The V and J calls and clone size come from TCRdb's table, not from the authors' own analysis. The sample records 20,000 to 25,000 distinct CDR3 sequences, 36% of which are singletons. The ten largest make up less than 30% of the sample.

This clonotype was found a few times. Its antigen target is currently unknown. Per-nucleotide qualities are absent, and no much larger clonotype sits a single base away. Per the publication, the time point label means: five sample-tagged time points from pre-transplant (day -1) to day 368 post-transplant, pooled. PBMC were thawed and then stimulated for around 12 hours with a CMV IE-1 overlapping peptide library, with no transport inhibitors added. After thawing, cells rested overnight before stimulation in R10 medium with CD28/CD49d costimulation. The IE-1 peptide library was made up of 15-amino-acid peptides, each overlapping by 11 amino acids. Each time point was barcoded with BD Single-Cell Multiplexing Kit Sample Tags, pooled, and stained with oligo-conjugated anti-CD45RA plus sorting antibodies. A BD FACSAria III was used to sort CMV-responsive CD8+CD137+ and CD4+CD154+ T cells at 4-way purity. EDTA vacutainers were used to collect blood, which was then processed with a Ficoll gradient within 1-24 hours.

Including the terminal cysteine and phenylalanine, the CDR3 comprises 13 residues. The kept DNA is CDR3 alone, 39 bases in frame from the first base. Trimming removed 5 bases from V and 6 bases from J; the gene matches leave 3 bases unexplained. Based on the germline V gene, the CDR1 and CDR2 sequences are SGHRS and YFSETQ. The sequence came from a female donor who had a heart transplant and CMV viremia. In this chain, TRBV5-1 is recombined with TRBJ2-1, with 9 junctional bases fitting TRBD2. This sample comprised CMV peptide-activated CD4+ and CD8+ T cells sorted from blood, obtained at five time points, pooled. This specimen's cell subset or site label, per the study, means: sorted CD8+CD137+ and CD4+CD154+ T cells after roughly 13 h CMV IE-1 peptide stimulation. For the CDR3, the sequence is CASRSSGGNEQFF. The DNA sequence is TGCGCCAGCAGAAGTAGCGGGGGCAATGAGCAGTTCTTC.